This TCR beta chain was profiled in a study of cytomegalovirus exposure and HLA in healthy donors. Study-wide results and limits: A missense DCLRE1C variant was associated with V- and J-gene trimming of TCR beta chains in a later analysis, and an independent cohort replicated the association. Near-uniform donor sequencing depth was presumed by presence/absence analyses. Overall, approximately 150 TCR beta chains were annotated as cytomegalovirus-associated.

The PCR employed 60 Vbeta primers together with 13 Jbeta primers. The protocol was immunoSEQ multiplex PCR, while the TCRdb copy is restricted to in-frame clones and leaves out a portion. The table has fewer than 120,000 clones, 60% to 85% seen once. This clone was found a few times. Its antigen is undetermined. Germline trimming cut 0 bases from V and 4 bases from J; bases unmatched to any gene: 0. CDR3 size: 16 residues. Germline-derived CDR1 and CDR2 are MRHNA and SNTAGT. The sequence came from a woman under 40 in good health and CMV-seronegative. Specimen: PBMCs. J is TRBJ2-3 and V is TRBV6-4; 14 bases fit TRBD2. CDR3 amino acids: CASSDSTSGGADTQYF. As DNA, the CDR3 is TGTGCCAGCAGTGACTCGACTAGCGGGGGGGCAGATACGCAGTATTTT.